The next 9 T cell receptor beta chains were all read from a single sample in a study of T-cell memory formation after mild COVID-19. TCRdb reprocessed the 5' RACE reads with MiXCR, giving one entry per CDR3 protein. This table has 130,000 to 150,000 distinct CDR3 sequences, 15% to 20% appearing once. Sequencing input: PBMCs or a T cell subset sorted from them (not recorded which). The source of these receptors is an adult woman who had mild COVID-19 (a few samples of this study predate the infection). Cell type and time point are not known.

The gene calls are TRBV29-1 and TRBJ2-7; TRBD1 agrees at 10 bases. With V trimmed by 5 bases and J by 5 bases, 9 bases remained unmatched. Germline CDR1 is SQVTM and CDR2 is ANQGSEA. The CDR3 totals 14 residues. The CDR3 coding sequence is TGCAGCGTTTACCGGGACAGGGGAGTCAACGAGCAGTACTTC. Protein product: CSVYRDRGVNEQYF.

The gene calls are TRBV12-3 or TRBV12-4 and TRBJ1-2, with D possibly TRBD1 on 5 matching bases. CDR3 length equals 13 residues. The ends were cut back, 7 bases at V and 7 bases at J, with 16 bases in the middle. The chain's CDR3 is CASTSGWGGGYTF. For the CDR3, the DNA is TGTGCCAGCACCTCCGGATGGGGGGGTGGCTACACCTTC.

The chain combines TRBV9 with TRBJ1-4; the D is unclear. The germline V gene has CDR1 SGDLS and CDR2 YYNGEE. Trimming took 0 bases from V and 7 from J, leaving 1 base between them. The CDR3 spans 11 residues. CDR3 in DNA: TGTGCCAGCAGCGTAGTTGAAAAACTGTTTTTT. This sequence encodes CASSVVEKLFF.

V is TRBV20-1 and J is TRBJ2-3; 9 positions agree with TRBD1. Germline CDR1 DFQATT, CDR2 SNEGSKA (reference sequence). CDR3 size: 15 residues. Trimming at V came to 1 base and at J to 4 bases, leaving 6 bases not matched to a gene. The CDR3 loop is CSARAWTGDPDTQYF. DNA for the CDR3: TGCAGTGCTAGAGCCTGGACAGGGGACCCAGATACGCAGTATTTT.

Only a few counts were recorded for this clonotype. The rearrangement links TRBV7-2 to TRBJ2-5; 10 bases line up with TRBD1. CDR3 length: 13 amino acids. Per germline, CDR1 SGHTA and CDR2 FQGNSA. The V gene end was trimmed by 6 bases and the J gene end by 9 bases; junction bases not matched to a gene: 7. The CDR3 nucleotides are TGTGCCAGCAGTCTAGACAGGGGGCAGGCCCAGTACTTC. This translates into CASSLDRGQAQYF.

This clonotype came up a few times. The chain joins TRBV7-9 to TRBJ2-1; TRBD2 matches 7 bases. The CDR3 contains 18 residues. Germline assignment: CDR1 SEHNR and CDR2 FQNEAQ (reference sequence). V gave up 4 bases and J gave up 2 bases; unmatched junction bases: 14. The CDR3 is CASSSKRGENHAYNEQFF. CDR3 DNA sequence: TGTGCCAGCAGCTCCAAGCGGGGAGAAAATCATGCCTACAATGAGCAGTTCTTC.

This clonotype was seen repeatedly, ten times or more. J is TRBJ2-1 and V is TRBV2; perhaps TRBD1 as D (5 bases). The CDR3 loop spans 14 amino acids. V dropped 3 bases and J dropped 2 bases, with 8 bases sitting between them. From germline, CDR1 is SNHLY and CDR2 FYNNEI. CDR3 sequence (DNA): TGTGCCAGCAGTGAGAGGACAACCTACAATGAGCAGTTCTTC. Its translation: CASSERTTYNEQFF.

The rearrangement uses TRBV4-2 and TRBJ2-2; D perhaps matches TRBD1 (7 bases). Germline values: CDR1 LGHNA, CDR2 YNFKEQ. Trimming took off 0 bases at V and 2 bases at J, with 13 bases between the two ends. This CDR3 region has 17 residues. The CDR3 reads CASSQDGQGGNTGELFF. CDR3 DNA: TGTGCCAGCAGCCAAGATGGGCAGGGGGGAAACACCGGGGAGCTGTTTTTT.

This clonotype has more than one count but fewer than ten. The gene calls are TRBV23-1 and TRBJ2-1; either TRBD1 or TRBD2 may supply D (5 bases each). TRBV23-1 is recorded as an ORF, its role being uncertain. The CDR3 extends over 15 amino acids. Trimming stripped 4 bases from V and 14 bases from J, with 24 bases between. CDR3 bases: TGCGCCAGCAGTCCTTCAGGGTTTTGGGGACCTTGGGAGTTCTTC. Translated, it gives CASSPSGFWGPWEFF.